The text below deals with one TCR beta chain. Its antigen is not known. Germline V lookup: CDR1 MGHRA, CDR2 YSYEKL. The germline V and J ends were trimmed by 1 base and 8 bases, with 14 bases remaining between them. The CDR3 runs to 14 residues. Through a sample-barcoded 5' primer and a J-beta primer mix, a second PCR was run for about 6 to 12 cycles. MiXCR, applied by TCRdb to the 5' RACE reads, yields one record per CDR3 protein. The sample carries about 1.7 million distinct CDR3 sequences, 28% recorded once. This entry comes from a study of blood T cells in healthy people across ages. Study outcomes and limitations: Measured against age, TCR beta diversity per million T cells decreased in a roughly linear manner. Naive T cell percentage and TCR beta diversity correlated strongly.

The extraction recovered at least 5.5 micrograms of total RNA per sample. The chain has TRBV4-1 and TRBJ1-2; the D gene is possibly TRBD1 (6 bases). Material: blood. The TCR was taken from a young woman in good health. The CDR3 DNA reads as TGCGCCAGCAGCCAAGGGGTACAGGGCGGAGGCTACACCTTC. Translation: CASSQGVQGGGYTF.